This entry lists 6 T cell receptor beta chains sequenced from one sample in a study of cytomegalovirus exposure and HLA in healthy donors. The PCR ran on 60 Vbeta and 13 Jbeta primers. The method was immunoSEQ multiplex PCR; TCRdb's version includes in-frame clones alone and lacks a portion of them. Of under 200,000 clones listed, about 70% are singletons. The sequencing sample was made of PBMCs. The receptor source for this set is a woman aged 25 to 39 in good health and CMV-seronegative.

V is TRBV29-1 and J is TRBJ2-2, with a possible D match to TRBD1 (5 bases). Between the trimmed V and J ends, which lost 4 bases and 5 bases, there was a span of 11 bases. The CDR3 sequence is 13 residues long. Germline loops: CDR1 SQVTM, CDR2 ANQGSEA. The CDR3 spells CSVGQFTTGELFF. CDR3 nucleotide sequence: TGCAGCGTTGGACAGTTCACAACCGGGGAGCTGTTTTTT.

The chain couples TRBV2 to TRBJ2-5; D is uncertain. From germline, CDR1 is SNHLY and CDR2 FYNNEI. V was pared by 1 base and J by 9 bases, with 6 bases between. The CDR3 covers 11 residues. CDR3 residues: CASSEGAPQYF. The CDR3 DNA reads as TGTGCCAGCAGTGAAGGGGCTCCCCAGTACTTC.

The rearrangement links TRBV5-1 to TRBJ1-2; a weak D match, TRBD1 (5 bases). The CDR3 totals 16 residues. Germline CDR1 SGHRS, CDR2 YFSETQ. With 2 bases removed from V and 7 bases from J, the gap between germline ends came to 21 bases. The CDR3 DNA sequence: TGCGCCAGCAGCTTAAAAGTATTGGGGGGACCAACTGGCTACACCTTC. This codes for CASSLKVLGGPTGYTF.

CDR3 sequence: CASSEDREPYEQYF. In DNA, the CDR3 is TGTGCCAGCAGTGAAGACAGGGAACCCTACGAGCAGTACTTC. The chain recombines TRBV6-5 with TRBJ2-7; 7 nucleotides match TRBD1. The CDR3 runs to 14 residues. The ends lost 5 bases at V and 2 bases at J; junction bases unmatched: 6. Germline CDR1 is MNHEY and CDR2 is SVGAGI.

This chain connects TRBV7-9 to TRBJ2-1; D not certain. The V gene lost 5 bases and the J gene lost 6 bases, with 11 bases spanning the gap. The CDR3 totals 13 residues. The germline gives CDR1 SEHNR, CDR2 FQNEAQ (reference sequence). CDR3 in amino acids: CASSPVWSNEQFF. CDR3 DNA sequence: TGTGCCAGCAGCCCCGTCTGGAGCAATGAGCAGTTCTTC.

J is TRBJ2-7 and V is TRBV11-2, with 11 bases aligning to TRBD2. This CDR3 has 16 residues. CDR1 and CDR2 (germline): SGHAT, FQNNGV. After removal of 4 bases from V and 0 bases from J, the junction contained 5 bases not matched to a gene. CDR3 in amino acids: CASSSPGTSGSYEQYF. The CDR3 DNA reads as TGTGCCAGCAGCTCACCCGGGACTAGCGGCTCCTACGAGCAGTACTTC.